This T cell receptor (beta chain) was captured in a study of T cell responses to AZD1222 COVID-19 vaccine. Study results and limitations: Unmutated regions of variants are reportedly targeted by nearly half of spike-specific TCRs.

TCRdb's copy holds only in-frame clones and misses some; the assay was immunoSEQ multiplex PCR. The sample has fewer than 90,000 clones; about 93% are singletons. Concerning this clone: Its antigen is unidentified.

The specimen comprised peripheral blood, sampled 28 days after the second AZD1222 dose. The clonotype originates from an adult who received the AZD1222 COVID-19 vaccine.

The CDR3 spells CASSSGQNSPLHF. CDR3 coding DNA: TGCGCCAGCAGCTCCGGACAGAATTCACCCCTCCACTTT. V gene TRBV5-1 combines with J gene TRBJ1-6; D possibly corresponds to TRBD1 (6 bases). Trimming took 3 bases from V and 7 from J, leaving 8 bases between them. Germline V gene data show CDR1 as SGHRS and CDR2 as YFSETQ. The CDR3 length is 13 residues. Drawing the rest from reference TRBV5-1 and TRBJ1-6, the complete variable domain is KAGVTQTPRYLIKTRGQQVTLSCSPISGHRSVSWYQQTPGQGLQFLFEYFSETQRNKGNFPGRFSGRQFSNSRSEMNVSTLELGDSALYLCASSSGQNSPLHFGNGTRLTVT.